This TCR beta chain comes out of a study of T-cell memory formation after mild COVID-19. At the level of the study: Largely, the TCR clusters proved donor specific. Study-wide results and caveats: Shrinking CD4+ clones resided mostly in CM and EM, and CD8+ ones in EMRA.

The CDR3 is made up of 13 amino acids. V was shortened by 3 bases and J by 1 base, with 6 bases between the two germline ends. Germline CDR1 and CDR2: SGHTA and FQGTGA. Researchers used 5'RACE with constant-segment primers to make TCR alpha and TCR beta cDNA libraries that carry sample barcodes and UMIs. TCRdb reprocessed the 5' RACE reads via MiXCR and lists one record per CDR3 protein. This sample has 210,000 or so distinct CDR3 sequences, with roughly a tenth found just once. This clonotype was seen a handful of times. Its antigen remains unidentified. This TCR was sampled from a man aged 18 to 30 who had mild COVID-19 (a few samples of this study predate the infection). Cell type and time point are not known. The source material was PBMCs or a T cell subset sorted from them (not recorded which). The rearrangement uses TRBV7-3 and TRBJ1-1; D unresolved. The CDR3 DNA follows: TGTGCCAGCAGCTTGTTCCCGAACACTGAAGCTTTCTTT. The encoded protein is CASSLFPNTEAFF.